The present TCR beta chain was sequenced within a study of T cell responses to AZD1222 COVID-19 vaccine. Study as a whole: Second-dose intervals of approximately 4 or approximately 12 weeks were pooled. The study's findings and limits: In all cases, repertoires were sampled only after the peak T cell response. A mostly white British donor set with more females was recruited, and clonal diversity was possibly underestimated.

This clone was recorded only once. As yet, its antigen is unknown. Method: immunoSEQ multiplex PCR; TCRdb's copy keeps in-frame clones and lacks some. The table shows 90,000 to 130,000 clones, with 85% to 95% occurring only once. The CDR3 consists of 13 residues. CDR1 is SGHTA and CDR2 is FQGNSA in the germline V gene. V lost 3 bases and J 1 base, leaving 6 bases between the germline ends. The specimen comprised peripheral blood, sampled on day 0 of AZD1222 vaccination. The sequence derives from an adult in good health. This sequence joins TRBV7-2 and TRBJ1-1; no definite D call. DNA for the CDR3: TGTGCCAGCAGCTTCGACACGAACACTGAAGCTTTCTTT. It translates to CASSFDTNTEAFF. The full variable domain, in which reference TRBV7-2 and TRBJ1-1 provide the parts outside the CDR3, is GAGVSQSPSNKVTEKGKDVELRCDPISGHTALYWYRQSLGQGLEFLIYFQGNSAPDKSGLPSDRFSAERTGGSVSTLTIQRTQQEDSAVYLCASSFDTNTEAFFGQGTRLTVV.